These T cell receptor beta chains were read from a single sample in a study of T cells in Graves' hyperthyroidism and ophthalmopathy. MiXCR, run by TCRdb on the multiplex PCR reads, gives a single entry per CDR3 protein. The sample carries about 560,000 distinct CDR3 sequences, 16% recorded once. The sample comprised blood. All receptors come from a woman aged 18 to 35 with Graves' hyperthyroidism. The CDR3 runs from the conserved cysteine through the conserved F or W. The D gene is left open where the match is weak. Size is stated for part of the rows, as once, few or many counts, or as a class when the clone is expanded.

j_call,d_call,clone_size,v_call,cdr3_aa,cdr3_nt
TRBJ2-3,.,few,TRBV11-2,CASSPSRSPDTQYF,TGTGCCAGCAGCCCGAGCCGAAGTCCGGATACGCAGTATTTT
TRBJ2-1,TRBD2,many,TRBV28,CASSFKGTNYNEQFF,TGTGCCAGCAGTTTTAAAGGGACTAACTACAATGAGCAGTTCTTC
TRBJ1-5,.,many,TRBV10-1,CASSRGPNQPQHF,TGCGCCAGCAGTAGGGGTCCGAATCAGCCCCAGCATTTT
TRBJ2-5,TRBD2,few,TRBV6-9,CASSYESGRGETQYF,TGTGCCAGCAGTTACGAGAGCGGGAGGGGAGAGACCCAGTACTTC
TRBJ1-5,.,once,TRBV6-1,CASSEGEEDQPQHF,TGTGCCAGCAGTGAGGGAGAGGAGGATCAGCCCCAGCATTTT
TRBJ2-7,TRBD1,many,TRBV18,CASSLQGADWEQYF,TGTGCCAGCTCACTCCAGGGGGCGGATTGGGAGCAGTACTTC
TRBJ1-1,.,many,TRBV5-1,CASSLGVPTANTEAFF,TGCGCCAGCAGCTTAGGGGTCCCCACAGCGAACACTGAAGCTTTCTTT
TRBJ1-4,.,.,TRBV30,CAWSVGSHGDEKLFF,TGTGCCTGGAGTGTAGGCTCCCATGGGGATGAAAAACTGTTTTTT
TRBJ1-2,.,many,TRBV9,CASSVVGYGYTF,TGTGCCAGCAGCGTAGTCGGCTATGGCTACACCTTC
TRBJ1-1,.,.,TRBV6-5,CASSFRAGTEAFF,TGTGCCAGCAGTTTCCGAGCGGGCACTGAAGCTTTCTTT
TRBJ1-2,.,many,TRBV5-1,CASSFSADGYTF,TGCGCCAGCAGCTTTTCAGCAGATGGCTACACCTTC
TRBJ2-1,TRBD2,few,TRBV30,CAWSPVAGDPEYNEQFF,TGTGCCTGGTCCCCAGTGGCGGGAGACCCAGAGTACAATGAGCAGTTCTTC
TRBJ2-2,.,many,TRBV11-3,CASTRRPGGELFF,TGTGCCAGCACCCGAAGGCCGGGGGGGGAGCTGTTTTTT
TRBJ2-1,.,many,TRBV11-2,CASSLDFGNNEQFF,TGTGCCAGCAGCTTAGATTTTGGCAACAATGAGCAGTTCTTC
TRBJ1-6,.,few,TRBV7-3,CASSLAGRNSPLHF,TGTGCCAGCAGCCTGGCAGGGCGAAATTCACCCCTCCACTTT
TRBJ2-1,.,.,TRBV19,CASTLGWGNEQFF,TGTGCCAGTACCCTAGGCTGGGGGAATGAGCAGTTCTTC
TRBJ2-5,.,many,TRBV10-3,CAIAEQRSQETQYF,TGTGCCATCGCAGAACAACGGAGTCAAGAGACCCAGTACTTC
TRBJ2-4,.,.,TRBV4-1,CASSQLSAGGKNIQYF,TGCGCCAGCAGCCAACTGTCGGCAGGCGGCAAAAACATTCAGTACTTC
TRBJ2-3,TRBD2,many,TRBV2,CASSEALAGAETQYF,TGTGCCAGCAGTGAAGCCCTAGCGGGAGCGGAGACGCAGTATTTT
TRBJ1-5,.,.,TRBV20-1,CSANVDSNQPQHF,TGCAGTGCAAACGTCGATAGCAATCAGCCCCAGCATTTT
TRBJ2-3,.,.,TRBV11-2,CASSLPPPLGTDTQYF,TGTGCCAGCAGCTTACCGCCCCCCCTCGGCACAGATACGCAGTATTTT
TRBJ1-1,.,many,TRBV6-6,CASSYQGLNTEAFF,TGTGCCAGCAGTTACCAGGGCTTGAACACTGAAGCTTTCTTT
TRBJ2-1,TRBD1,many,TRBV7-9,CASSLAGTGMRNEQFF,TGTGCCAGCAGCTTAGCCGGGACAGGGATGCGCAATGAGCAGTTCTTC
TRBJ1-1,.,.,TRBV29-1,CSGTGTLNTEAFF,TGCAGCGGGACCGGGACGTTGAACACTGAAGCTTTCTTT
TRBJ2-3,TRBD2,once,TRBV10-3,CAISERRGSPDTQYF,TGTGCCATCAGTGAGAGGCGGGGGTCGCCAGATACGCAGTATTTT
TRBJ1-2,.,.,TRBV29-1,CSAAGNYGYTF,TGCAGCGCCGCCGGTAACTATGGCTACACCTTC
TRBJ1-2,.,.,TRBV12-3/TRBV12-4,CASSLGHDYGHTF,TGTGCCAGCAGTTTAGGGCACGACTATGGCCACACCTTC
TRBJ1-1,.,many,TRBV20-1,CSAGEDTGWNTEAFF,TGCAGTGCCGGAGAAGACACTGGGTGGAACACTGAAGCTTTCTTT
TRBJ1-2,.,.,TRBV12-5,CASGTKEGSYHYGYTF,TGTGCTAGTGGAACAAAGGAAGGGAGTTATCACTATGGCTACACCTTC
TRBJ2-5,.,many,TRBV7-8,CASSLTTFRTRSQETQYF,TGTGCCAGCAGCTTAACCACATTTCGGACGCGCTCCCAAGAGACCCAGTACTTC
TRBJ2-7,TRBD2,.,TRBV7-6,CASSLEPGLAGVSSYEQYF,TGTGCCAGCAGCTTAGAGCCGGGACTAGCGGGAGTCTCCTCCTACGAGCAGTACTTC
TRBJ2-1,TRBD1,many,TRBV11-2,CASSLGNRGSLGQFF,TGTGCCAGCAGCTTAGGGAACAGGGGGAGTTTGGGGCAGTTCTTC
TRBJ2-1,TRBD2,few,TRBV7-2,CASSLVIWASGVDEQFF,TGTGCCAGCAGCTTAGTGATCTGGGCTAGCGGGGTTGATGAGCAGTTCTTC
TRBJ2-3,.,many,TRBV5-1,CASSLVGPPSTDTQYF,TGCGCCAGCAGCTTGGTGGGCCCTCCTAGCACAGATACGCAGTATTTT
TRBJ2-5,TRBD1,few,TRBV7-9,CASSTLTGMETQYF,TGTGCCAGCAGTACCCTGACAGGGATGGAGACCCAGTACTTC
TRBJ2-5,.,.,TRBV5-5,CASSLLVGQIQETQYF,TGTGCCAGCAGCTTGTTAGTTGGACAGATCCAAGAGACCCAGTACTTC
TRBJ2-7,.,many,TRBV6-5,CASSYSGGPEQYF,TGTGCCAGCAGTTACTCGGGTGGTCCCGAGCAGTACTTC
TRBJ2-7,.,many,TRBV4-3,CASSANRAGYEQYF,TGCGCCAGCAGCGCAAACAGGGCCGGGTACGAGCAGTACTTC
TRBJ2-5,TRBD2,.,TRBV20-1,CSAIPAGGSQETQYF,TGCAGTGCCATCCCAGCGGGAGGAAGTCAAGAGACCCAGTACTTC
TRBJ1-3,.,many,TRBV7-2,CASSLGHAFSGNTIYF,TGTGCCAGCAGCCTGGGACACGCATTCTCTGGAAACACCATATATTTT
TRBJ1-1,.,.,TRBV19,CASHLNIEAFF,TGTGCCAGTCATTTGAACATTGAAGCTTTCTTT
TRBJ1-1,.,many,TRBV28,CASSLERAFF,TGTGCCAGCAGTTTAGAACGGGCTTTCTTT
TRBJ2-2,TRBD1,few,TRBV24-1,CATSDSGTGNTGELFF,TGTGCCACCAGTGATTCCGGGACAGGGAACACCGGGGAGCTGTTTTTT
TRBJ2-5,TRBD1,many,TRBV20-1,CSAIQGVWETQYF,TGCAGTGCTATCCAGGGGGTGTGGGAGACCCAGTACTTC
TRBJ1-2,.,many,TRBV10-3,CAISVAGDGYTF,TGTGCCATCAGTGTGGCAGGGGATGGCTACACCTTC
TRBJ1-5,.,.,TRBV6-1,CASRATVVSNQPQHF,TGTGCCAGCAGGGCCACGGTAGTTAGCAATCAGCCCCAGCATTTT